This T cell receptor (beta chain) was observed in a study of blood T cell repertoires in COVID-19. On the study more broadly: From T cells, B-cell-depleted T cells, or PBMCs came the material, which was cDNA or gDNA.

Cohorts were assigned according to the clinical history that participants reported. Assay used: immunoSEQ multiplex PCR; TCRdb lists only in-frame clones, some missing. The table shows about 320,000 clones, with roughly 87% occurring only once. This CDR3 has 15 residues. In germline, CDR1 is SEHNR, CDR2 FQNEAQ (reference sequence). The junction had 8 bases not matched to a gene; V was cut back by 5 bases and J by 7 bases. Specimen: PBMCs or T cells enriched from blood (not recorded which). The origin of this receptor is a woman aged 25 to 39 who had recovered from COVID-19. The chain is built from TRBV7-9 and TRBJ1-6; 7 bases are shared with TRBD1. Written as DNA, the CDR3 is TGTGCCAGCAGCCCCTTTCAGGGGGGCAATTCACCCCTCCACTTT. Encoded protein: CASSPFQGGNSPLHF.